The clone carrying this TCR beta chain was seen a handful of times. Its antigen remains unidentified. The data belong to a study of T-cell reconstitution after alpha-beta-depleted transplantation in children. Study-level points and caveats: Once a year had passed after transplant, T-cell counts and diversity came mostly from newly produced T cells. Reportedly, roughly two months post-transplant, alpha-beta T cells arose from several hundred expanded graft clones. Certain patients had high TCRbeta diversity at day 60, and it came from recipient T cells and thymic progenitors that survived.

Using unique molecular identifiers, the investigators prepared the TCRbeta library. TCRdb re-analysed the PCR reads in MiXCR, keeping a single row per CDR3 protein. This sample has just over 950,000 distinct CDR3 sequences, with roughly 29% found just once. Germline-derived CDR1 and CDR2 are MNHEY and SMNVEV (reference sequence). The V end was cut by 5 bases, the J end by 3 bases, with 11 bases between. The length of the CDR3 is 14 residues. This sequence originates from a boy less than two years old who had a stem cell transplant for SCID, so the T cells may come from the graft donor. J is TRBJ1-5 and V is TRBV27; D ambiguous. The sequences come from PBMCs, mostly from graft donor cells, collected 360 days after TCRalphabeta/CD19-depleted stem cell transplant. The CDR3 spells CASSAVGFNQPQHF. The CDR3 DNA is TGTGCCAGCAGTGCGGTGGGGTTCAATCAGCCCCAGCATTTT.